Following are 22 T cell receptor beta chains from one sample sequenced in a study of shared clonotypes between healthy human individuals. Naive CD8 cells were CD45RO-negative, positively selected for CCR7, excluding terminally differentiated effector memory CD45RA+ cells. The method was immunoSEQ multiplex PCR; TCRdb's version includes in-frame clones alone and lacks a portion of them. The sample shows hundreds of thousands of clones, around 96% of them seen only once. The sequencing input was naive CD8+ T cells sorted from blood. Receptors were obtained from a man younger than 40 in good health.

This chain joins TRBV6-4 and TRBJ1-5; 8 nucleotides line up with TRBD1. Germline V gene sequence: CDR1 MRHNA, CDR2 SNTAGT. Trimming removed 5 bases from V and 7 bases from J; junction bases left unmatched: 13. The CDR3 extends over 16 amino acids. The CDR3 DNA follows: TGTGCCAGCAGTTTGCAGGGGGCGGGAACACGGCAGCCCCAGCATTTT. This translates into CASSLQGAGTRQPQHF.

The V gene is TRBV15, the J gene TRBJ1-2, with D perhaps TRBD1 (6 bases). V was cut by 0 bases and J by 6 bases, with 11 bases left in between. The CDR3 is 14 amino acids. Germline V gives CDR1 LNHNV, CDR2 YYDKDF (reference sequence). The DNA of the CDR3 is TGTGCCACCAGCAGAGATGCAGGGGTAGATGGCTACACCTTC. Translation gives CATSRDAGVDGYTF.

CDR3 protein: CSVEGNYNEQFF. The CDR3 bases are TGCAGCGTTGAGGGAAACTACAATGAGCAGTTCTTC. V gene TRBV29-1 combines with J gene TRBJ2-1; no clear D. With 3 bases removed from V and 3 bases from J, the gap between germline ends came to 6 bases. The CDR3 extends over 12 amino acids. Germline V gene lookup returns CDR1 SQVTM and CDR2 ANQGSEA.

The count of this clone is one. V is TRBV2 and J is TRBJ2-3; D unclear. Germline lookup yields CDR1 SNHLY and CDR2 FYNNEI. V was shortened by 3 bases and J by 3 bases, with 10 bases between the two germline ends. This CDR3 has 14 amino acids. The CDR3 loop reads CASSEVVDTDTQYF. The CDR3 coding sequence is TGTGCCAGCAGTGAGGTGGTAGATACAGATACGCAGTATTTT.

The chain combines TRBV14 with TRBJ2-3; 10 bases map to TRBD2. V was clipped by 5 bases and J by 2 bases; unmatched bases: 7. The CDR3 spans 16 residues. From germline, CDR1 is SGHDN and CDR2 FVKESK. The CDR3 spells CASSVLAGIVTDTQYF. The CDR3 bases are TGTGCCAGCAGCGTACTAGCGGGAATAGTCACAGATACGCAGTATTTT.

The chain combines TRBV7-9 with TRBJ2-1, with TRBD2 matching 7 bases. V was clipped by 6 bases and J by 0 bases; unmatched bases: 8. The germline CDR1 and CDR2 sequences are SEHNR and FQNEAQ (reference sequence). The CDR3 consists of 16 residues. As DNA, the CDR3 is TGTGCCAGCAGGGCGGCGGGAGCTGGCTCCTACAATGAGCAGTTCTTC. Its protein is CASRAAGAGSYNEQFF. The entire variable domain, with the rest obtained from reference TRBV7-9 and TRBJ2-1, is as follows: DTGVSQNPRHKITKRGQNVTFRCDPISEHNRLYWYRQTLGQGPEFLTYFQNEAQLEKSRLLSDRFSAERPKGSFSTLEIQRTEQGDSAMYLCASRAAGAGSYNEQFFGPGTRLTVL.

This clone turned up a few times. The identical CDR3 is also encoded by other nucleotide sequences in the sample. The CDR3 spells CASSLGQGLDEQFF. In DNA form, the CDR3 reads TGCGCCAGCAGCTTGGGACAGGGTTTGGATGAGCAGTTCTTC. The chain joins TRBV5-1 to TRBJ2-1; 7 nucleotides agree with TRBD1. The CDR3 length is 14 residues. CDR1 is SGHRS, CDR2 YFSETQ, per germline. With V trimmed by 0 bases and J by 8 bases, 5 bases remained unmatched.

The sample holds one count of this clone. V and J are TRBV6-6 and TRBJ2-1; TRBD1 matches 9 bases. Germline values: CDR1 MNHNY, CDR2 SVGAGI (reference sequence). This CDR3 region has 15 residues. V lost 8 bases to trimming and J lost 4 bases; unmatched junction nucleotides: 9. CDR3 protein: CASDKVDRGYNEQFF. CDR3 in DNA: TGTGCCAGCGACAAGGTGGACAGGGGTTACAATGAGCAGTTCTTC.

The chain is built from TRBV5-4 and TRBJ2-5; 16 bases line up with TRBD2. Per the germline V gene, CDR1 is SGHNT and CDR2 is YYREEE (reference sequence). This CDR3 spans 18 amino acids. Trimming at V came to 5 bases and at J to 0 bases, leaving 7 bases not matched to a gene. CDR3 region: CASRFGTSGRADQETQYF. The CDR3 DNA sequence: TGTGCCAGCAGGTTCGGGACTAGCGGGAGGGCCGACCAAGAGACCCAGTACTTC.

A note on this clone: The sample carries other DNA sequences with the same CDR3. The chain has TRBV11-2 and TRBJ2-7; D uncertain. The germline V gene has CDR1 SGHAT and CDR2 FQNNGV. V was cut by 4 bases and J by 3 bases, with 7 bases left in between. CDR3 length equals 12 residues. This chain's CDR3 is CASSSSGYEQYF. For the CDR3, the DNA is TGTGCCAGCAGCTCCTCCGGCTACGAGCAGTACTTC. Combining the CDR3 with reference TRBV11-2 and TRBJ2-7 gives the whole variable domain EAGVAQSPRYKIIEKRQSVAFWCNPISGHATLYWYQQILGQGPKLLIQFQNNGVVDDSQLPKDRFSAERLKGVDSTLKIQPAKLEDSAVYLCASSSSGYEQYFGPGTRLTVT.

This chain links TRBV5-5 with TRBJ2-7; 10 nucleotides agree with TRBD1. The CDR3 consists of 16 residues. V dropped 1 base and J dropped 7; count of bases not matched to a gene: 11. Germline lookup yields CDR1 SGHKS and CDR2 YYEKEE (reference sequence). In DNA form, the CDR3 reads TGTGCCAGCAGCTTGCCCTCCGGGACAGGGGCAAGAGAGCAGTACTTC. Protein sequence: CASSLPSGTGAREQYF.

This rearrangement joins TRBV19 to TRBJ2-1; 10 bases align to TRBD2. The length of the CDR3 is 15 residues. Losses at the gene ends were 7 bases for V and 4 bases for J; bases not matched to a gene: 7. Germline values: CDR1 LNHDA, CDR2 SQIVND (reference sequence). The CDR3 loop reads CASTTTSGIYNEQFF. CDR3 nucleotides: TGTGCCAGTACCACAACTAGCGGGATATACAATGAGCAGTTCTTC.

V and J are TRBV6-5 and TRBJ1-1, with D unresolved. The V end lost 2 bases, the J end lost 1 base, and 14 bases lay between the germline ends. Germline CDR1 and CDR2: MNHEY and SVGAGI. The CDR3 is made up of 16 amino acids. CDR3 bases: TGTGCCAGCAGTTACATCGAACGGGTACGGAACACTGAAGCTTTCTTT. It yields the protein CASSYIERVRNTEAFF.

The rearrangement joins TRBV27 to TRBJ2-3; no clear D gene. Germline V gene sequence: CDR1 MNHEY, CDR2 SMNVEV (reference sequence). The CDR3 covers 14 residues. Trimming pared 5 bases from V and 5 bases from J, leaving 14 bases between. CDR3 sequence reads: CASSPRRTLDTQYF. Written as DNA, the CDR3 is TGTGCCAGCAGTCCTCGACGGACGCTAGATACGCAGTATTTT.

The chain uses TRBV5-1 and TRBJ2-7; 9 bases are a match to TRBD2. Germline assignment: CDR1 SGHRS and CDR2 YFSETQ. The CDR3 consists of 16 residues. J lost 5 bases, V lost 4 bases, and 13 bases had no gene match. The CDR3 nucleotides read TGCGCCAGCAGCCCACTACAGCGGGAGGTTTACGACGAGCAGTACTTC. Translating gives CASSPLQREVYDEQYF.

This clone has a single count. The V call is TRBV4-3, the J call TRBJ2-7, with TRBD2 matching 13 bases. CDR1 and CDR2 from the germline V gene are LGHNA and YSLEER. This CDR3 comprises 16 residues. Trimming cost V 0 bases and J 1 base; bases outside gene matches: 0. This CDR3 reads CASSQEGLAGSYEQYF. The CDR3 nucleotides read TGCGCCAGCAGCCAAGAGGGACTAGCGGGATCCTACGAGCAGTACTTC.

V and J are TRBV29-1 and TRBJ2-5; 7 bases fit TRBD2. Germline CDR1 SQVTM, CDR2 ANQGSEA. The ends lost 3 bases at V and 1 base at J; junction bases unmatched: 5. The CDR3 loop spans 14 amino acids. CDR3 DNA: TGCAGCGTTGAGGTAGCGGGCTTCCAAGAGACCCAGTACTTC. Protein: CSVEVAGFQETQYF. Full variable domain (outside the CDR3, taken from reference TRBV29-1 and TRBJ2-5): SAVISQKPSRDICQRGTSLTIQCQVDSQVTMMFWYRQQPGQSLTLIATANQGSEATYESGFVIDKFPISRPNLTFSTLTVSNMSPEDSSIYLCSVEVAGFQETQYFGPGTRLLVL.

The chain links TRBV7-9 to TRBJ2-2; 9 bases align to TRBD1. The V and J ends lost 5 bases and 5 bases, in that order; junction bases with no gene match: 9. The CDR3 contains 16 residues. Germline CDR1 and CDR2: SEHNR and FQNEAQ (reference sequence). In DNA, the CDR3 is TGTGCCAGCAGCGCCGTGGACAGGGGTTATACCGGGGAGCTGTTTTTT. It translates to CASSAVDRGYTGELFF.

The chain links TRBV6-5 to TRBJ2-7, with D perhaps being TRBD1 or TRBD2 (6 bases each). The length of the CDR3 is 15 residues. Looked up from germline, CDR1 is MNHEY and CDR2 is SVGAGI. V was clipped by 4 bases and J by 1 base, with 14 bases between them. In nucleotides, the CDR3 is TGTGCCAGCAGTTCGGGGGCGAGATATTCCTACGAGCAGTACTTC. As protein: CASSSGARYSYEQYF.

The chain links TRBV27 to TRBJ1-5, with D tentatively TRBD1 (5 bases). The CDR3 runs to 17 residues. V lost 5 bases and J lost 0, with 17 bases in between. The germline CDR1 and CDR2 sequences are MNHEY and SMNVEV (reference sequence). For the CDR3, the DNA is TGTGCCAGCAGTGTAAGGGGTGCGAGGTATAGCAATCAGCCCCAGCATTTT. Residues: CASSVRGARYSNQPQHF.

The CDR3 nucleotides read TGCGCCAGCAGAAACAGGGGGGACTCCTGGTCCTCCTACGAGCAGTACTTC. Residues: CASRNRGDSWSSYEQYF. The chain has TRBV23-1 and TRBJ2-7, with TRBD1 matching over 8 bases. TRBV23-1 is given ORF status, its function remaining uncertain. The length of the CDR3 is 17 residues. With 6 bases clipped from V and 0 bases from J, the junction kept 13 bases outside the gene matches.

The gene calls are TRBV5-1 and TRBJ2-7; possible D gene TRBD2, 7 bases. V was pared by 4 bases and J by 3 bases, with 17 bases between. The CDR3 has 15 residues. Per germline, CDR1 SGHRS and CDR2 YFSETQ. CDR3 bases: TGCGCCAGCAGCCGATACAGGGAGGGCCGCTACGAGCAGTACTTC. As protein: CASSRYREGRYEQYF.